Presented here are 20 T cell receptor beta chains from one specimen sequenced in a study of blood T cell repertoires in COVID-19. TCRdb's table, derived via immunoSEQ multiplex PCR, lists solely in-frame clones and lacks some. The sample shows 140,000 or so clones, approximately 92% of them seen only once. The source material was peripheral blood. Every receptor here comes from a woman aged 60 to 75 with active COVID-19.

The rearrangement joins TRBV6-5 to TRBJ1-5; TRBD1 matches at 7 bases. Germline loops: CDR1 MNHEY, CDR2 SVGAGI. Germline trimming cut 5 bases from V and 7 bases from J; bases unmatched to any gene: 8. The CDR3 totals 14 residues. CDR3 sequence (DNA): TGTGCCAGCAGTATAGACAGGGATGTACAGCCCCAGCATTTT. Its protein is CASSIDRDVQPQHF.

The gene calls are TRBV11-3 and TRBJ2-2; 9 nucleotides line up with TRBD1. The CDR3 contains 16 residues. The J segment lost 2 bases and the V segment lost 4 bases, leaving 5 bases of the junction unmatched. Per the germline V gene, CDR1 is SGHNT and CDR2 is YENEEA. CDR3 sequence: CASSSGQGKNTGELFF. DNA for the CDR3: TGTGCCAGCAGCTCAGGACAGGGGAAAAACACCGGGGAGCTGTTTTTT.

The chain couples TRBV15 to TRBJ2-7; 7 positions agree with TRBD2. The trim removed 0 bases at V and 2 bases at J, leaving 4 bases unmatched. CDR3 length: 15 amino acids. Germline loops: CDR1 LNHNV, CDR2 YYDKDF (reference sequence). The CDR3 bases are TGTGCCACCAGCAGAGATACTAGCGTAACCTACGAGCAGTACTTC. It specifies CATSRDTSVTYEQYF.

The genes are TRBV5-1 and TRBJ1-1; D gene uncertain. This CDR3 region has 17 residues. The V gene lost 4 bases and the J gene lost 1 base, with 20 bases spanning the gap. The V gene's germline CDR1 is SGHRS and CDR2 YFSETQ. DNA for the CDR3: TGCGCCAGCAGCCTTGGGGTCAGGTACGGGAGGAACACTGAAGCTTTCTTT. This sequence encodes CASSLGVRYGRNTEAFF.

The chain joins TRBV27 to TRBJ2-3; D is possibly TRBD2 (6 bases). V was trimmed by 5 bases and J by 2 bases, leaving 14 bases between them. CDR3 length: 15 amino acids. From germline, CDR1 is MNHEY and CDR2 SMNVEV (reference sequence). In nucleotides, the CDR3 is TGTGCCAGCAGTGCACGACTAGGGACCACAGATACGCAGTATTTT. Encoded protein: CASSARLGTTDTQYF.

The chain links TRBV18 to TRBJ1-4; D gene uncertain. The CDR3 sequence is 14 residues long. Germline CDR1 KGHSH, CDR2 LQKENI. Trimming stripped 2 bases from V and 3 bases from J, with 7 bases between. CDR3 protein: CASSPGRANEKLFF. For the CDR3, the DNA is TGTGCCAGCTCACCAGGGCGAGCTAATGAAAAACTGTTTTTT.

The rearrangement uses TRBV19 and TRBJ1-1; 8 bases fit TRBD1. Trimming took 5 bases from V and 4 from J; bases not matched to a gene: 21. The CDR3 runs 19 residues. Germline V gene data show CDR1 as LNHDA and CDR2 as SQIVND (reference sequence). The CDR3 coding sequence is TGTGCCAGTAGTGTTATGTTTCAGGGGGCGCTCGGTTGGGCCACTGAAGCTTTCTTT. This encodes CASSVMFQGALGWATEAFF.

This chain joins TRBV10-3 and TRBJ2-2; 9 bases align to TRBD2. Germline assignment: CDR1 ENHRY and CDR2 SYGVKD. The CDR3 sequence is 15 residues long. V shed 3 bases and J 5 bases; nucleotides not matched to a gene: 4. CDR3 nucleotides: TGTGCCATCAGTGAAGAACTAGCGGGTACCGGGGAGCTGTTTTTT. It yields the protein CAISEELAGTGELFF.

CDR3: CASSQQTEKQFF. CDR3 sequence (DNA): TGTGCCAGCAGCCAACAGACGGAGAAGCAGTTCTTC. This chain joins TRBV4-2 and TRBJ2-1; D is uncertain. CDR1 and CDR2 from the germline V gene are LGHNA and YNFKEQ. CDR3 length: 12 amino acids. Trimming took 2 bases from V and 11 from J, leaving 10 bases between them.

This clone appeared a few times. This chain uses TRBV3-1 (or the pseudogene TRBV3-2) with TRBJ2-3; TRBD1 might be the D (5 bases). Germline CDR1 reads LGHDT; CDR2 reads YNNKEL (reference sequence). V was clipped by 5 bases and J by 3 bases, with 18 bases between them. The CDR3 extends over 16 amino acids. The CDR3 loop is CASSEPPGFATDTQYF. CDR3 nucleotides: TGTGCCAGCAGCGAACCTCCAGGGTTTGCAACAGATACGCAGTATTTT.

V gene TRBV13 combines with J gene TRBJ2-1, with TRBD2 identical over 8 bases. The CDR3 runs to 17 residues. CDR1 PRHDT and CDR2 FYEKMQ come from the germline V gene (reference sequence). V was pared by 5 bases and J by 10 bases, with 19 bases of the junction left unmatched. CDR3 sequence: CASSAQTSGPYNGEQFF. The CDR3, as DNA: TGTGCCAGCAGCGCTCAAACTAGCGGTCCTTACAATGGGGAGCAGTTCTTC.

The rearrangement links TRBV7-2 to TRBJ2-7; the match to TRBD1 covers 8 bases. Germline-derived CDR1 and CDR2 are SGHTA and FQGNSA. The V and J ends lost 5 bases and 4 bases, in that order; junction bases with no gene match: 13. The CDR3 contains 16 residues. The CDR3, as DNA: TGTGCCAGCAGCCCCATGGCAGGGGGCATTTTATACGAGCAGTACTTC. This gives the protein CASSPMAGGILYEQYF.

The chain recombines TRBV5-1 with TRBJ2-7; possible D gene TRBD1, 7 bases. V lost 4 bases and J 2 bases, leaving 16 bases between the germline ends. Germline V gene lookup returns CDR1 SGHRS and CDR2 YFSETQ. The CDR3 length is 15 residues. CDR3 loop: CASSPLTGTPYEQYF. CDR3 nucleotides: TGCGCCAGCAGCCCGTTGACAGGGACTCCCTACGAGCAGTACTTC.

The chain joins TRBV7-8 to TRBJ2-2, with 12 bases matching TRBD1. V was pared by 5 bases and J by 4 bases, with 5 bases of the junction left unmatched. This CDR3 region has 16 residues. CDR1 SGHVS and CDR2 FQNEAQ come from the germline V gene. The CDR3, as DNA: TGTGCCAGCAGCCCGGGACAGGGGGCGCGCACCGGGGAGCTGTTTTTT. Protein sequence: CASSPGQGARTGELFF.

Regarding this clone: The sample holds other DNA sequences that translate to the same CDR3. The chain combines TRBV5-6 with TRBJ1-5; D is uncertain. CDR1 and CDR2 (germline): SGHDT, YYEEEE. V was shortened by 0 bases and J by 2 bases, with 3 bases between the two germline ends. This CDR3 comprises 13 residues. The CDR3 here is CASSLAGNQPQHF. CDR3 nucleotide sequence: TGTGCCAGCAGCTTGGCTGGCAATCAGCCCCAGCATTTT.

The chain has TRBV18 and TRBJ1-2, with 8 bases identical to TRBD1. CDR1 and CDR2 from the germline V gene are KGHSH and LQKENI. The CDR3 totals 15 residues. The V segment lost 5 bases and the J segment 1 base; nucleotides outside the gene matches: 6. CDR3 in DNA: TGTGCCAGCTCAGCACAGACAGGGGATAACTATGGCTACACCTTC. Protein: CASSAQTGDNYGYTF.

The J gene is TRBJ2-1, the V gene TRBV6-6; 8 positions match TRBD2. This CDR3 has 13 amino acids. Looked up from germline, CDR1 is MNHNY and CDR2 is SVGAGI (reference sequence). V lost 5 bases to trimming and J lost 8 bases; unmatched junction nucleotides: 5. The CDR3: CASSRREGYEQFF. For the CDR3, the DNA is TGTGCCAGCAGTCGACGGGAGGGGTATGAGCAGTTCTTC.

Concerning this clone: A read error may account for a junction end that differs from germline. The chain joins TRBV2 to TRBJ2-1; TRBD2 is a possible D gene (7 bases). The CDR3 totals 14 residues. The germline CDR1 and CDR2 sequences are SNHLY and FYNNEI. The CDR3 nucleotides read TGTGCCAGCAGGGAAGCGGGGACATACAATGAGCAGTTCTTC. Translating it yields CASREAGTYNEQFF. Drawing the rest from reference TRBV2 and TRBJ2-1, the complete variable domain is EPEVTQTPSHQVTQMGQEVILRCVPISNHLYFYWYRQILGQKVEFLVSFYNNEISEKSEIFDDQFSVERPDGSNFTLKIRSTKLEDSAMYFCASREAGTYNEQFFGPGTRLTVL.

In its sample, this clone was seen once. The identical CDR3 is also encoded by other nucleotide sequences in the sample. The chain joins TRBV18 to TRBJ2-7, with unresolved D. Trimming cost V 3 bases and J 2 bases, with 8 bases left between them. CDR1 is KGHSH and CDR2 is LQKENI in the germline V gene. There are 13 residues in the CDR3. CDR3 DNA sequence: TGTGCCAGCTCACCCGGTCAAACCTACGAGCAGTACTTC. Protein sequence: CASSPGQTYEQYF.

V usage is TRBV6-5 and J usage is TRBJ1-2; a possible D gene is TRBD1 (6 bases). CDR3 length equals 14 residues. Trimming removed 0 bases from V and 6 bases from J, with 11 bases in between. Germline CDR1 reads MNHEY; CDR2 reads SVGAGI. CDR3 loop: CASSYSGGMDGYTF. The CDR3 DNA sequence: TGTGCCAGCAGTTACTCTGGGGGCATGGATGGCTACACCTTC.